A single T cell receptor beta chain is shown here with its context. What it recognizes is unknown. This specimen belongs to a study of blood T cells in healthy people across ages. Study results and limitations: No conclusive comparison of naive versus antigen-experienced cells was possible with unsorted PBMCs.

The CDR3 covers 13 residues. The germline V gene encodes CDR1 GTSNPN and CDR2 SVGIG (reference sequence). Losses at the gene ends were 3 bases for V and 4 bases for J; bases not matched to a gene: 6. Each donor's blood draw was around 9.2 milliliters of peripheral blood. A sample-barcoded 5' primer and a J-beta primer mix were used in a second PCR of about 6 to 11 cycles. TCRdb passed the 5' RACE reads through MiXCR, listing each CDR3 protein once. The repertoire holds about 1,500,000 distinct CDR3 sequences, with approximately 28% as singletons. The sample comprised blood. The V gene is TRBV30, the J gene TRBJ2-7; 7 positions agree with TRBD1. The TCR sequence derives from a woman in her 30s in good health. The CDR3, as DNA: TGTGCCTGGAGACAGGGGAATGTTTACGAGCAGTACTTC. Protein: CAWRQGNVYEQYF.